Presented here are 6 T cell receptor beta chains from one specimen sequenced in a study of radiation and T cells in renal cell carcinoma. The protocol was immunoSEQ multiplex PCR, while the TCRdb copy is restricted to in-frame clones and leaves out a portion. The table includes roughly 170,000 clones, about 88% detected once. Time point reported: blood 4 weeks post-SBRT, at nephrectomy. The treatment here: 15 Gy SBRT to primary tumor, nephrectomy 4 weeks later. The material sequenced was blood, taken from a patient whose treatment included radiotherapy and nephrectomy. The receptors here all came from a woman between 45 and 60 years old with renal cell carcinoma.

The CDR3 protein is CASRTGQILNYGYTF. The CDR3 DNA sequence: TGTGCCAGCAGGACGGGACAGATCCTGAACTATGGCTACACCTTC. The chain joins TRBV2 to TRBJ1-2; TRBD1 agrees at 7 bases. The J segment lost 2 bases and the V segment lost 6 bases, leaving 9 bases of the junction unmatched. CDR1 and CDR2 from the germline V gene are SNHLY and FYNNEI. This CDR3 has 15 residues.

The rearrangement joins TRBV19 to TRBJ1-3; maybe TRBD1 (5 bases). V gave up 10 bases and J gave up 0 bases, with 13 bases separating them. Germline V gene lookup returns CDR1 LNHDA and CDR2 SQIVND (reference sequence). The length of the CDR3 is 14 residues. As DNA, the CDR3 is TGTGCCACACAGGCCTGGGTCTCTGGAAACACCATATATTTT. Protein sequence: CATQAWVSGNTIYF.

This chain connects TRBV11-2 to TRBJ1-1; 7 bases line up with TRBD1. V was clipped by 1 base and J by 5 bases; unmatched bases: 7. The CDR3 is 15 residues long. Germline V lookup: CDR1 SGHAT, CDR2 FQNNGV. CDR3 in amino acids: CASSLGRGVVTEAFF. In DNA form, the CDR3 reads TGTGCCAGCAGCTTAGGCAGGGGGGTAGTGACTGAAGCTTTCTTT.

The V call is TRBV28, the J call TRBJ1-2; D is undetermined. CDR3 length: 13 amino acids. Germline V gene lookup returns CDR1 MDHEN and CDR2 SYDVKM. Deletions cut 6 bases from V and 2 bases from J, with 10 bases between. The CDR3 protein is CASSNQLNYGYTF. The CDR3 DNA reads TGTGCCAGCAGCAATCAACTAAACTATGGCTACACCTTC.

The chain links TRBV18 to TRBJ2-7; D might be TRBD1 (6 bases). CDR3 length: 14 amino acids. Trimming took off 5 bases at V and 5 bases at J, with 16 bases between the two ends. CDR1 is KGHSH and CDR2 is LQKENI in the germline V gene. CDR3 bases: TGTGCCAGCTCAAGTCCAGGGGTTCCCAACGAGCAGTACTTC. Its translation: CASSSPGVPNEQYF.

The chain carries TRBV5-1 and TRBJ2-7, with D perhaps TRBD1 or TRBD2 (5 bases each). The CDR3 loop spans 14 amino acids. The V gene lost 0 bases and the J gene lost 2 bases, with 9 bases spanning the gap. Germline V gene sequence: CDR1 SGHRS, CDR2 YFSETQ. The CDR3 loop reads CASSLAGAAYEQYF. The CDR3 nucleotides are TGCGCCAGCAGCTTGGCCGGGGCAGCCTACGAGCAGTACTTC. Looking up the rest from reference TRBV5-1 and TRBJ2-7 gives the full variable domain: KAGVTQTPRYLIKTRGQQVTLSCSPISGHRSVSWYQQTPGQGLQFLFEYFSETQRNKGNFPGRFSGRQFSNSRSEMNVSTLELGDSALYLCASSLAGAAYEQYFGPGTRLTVT.